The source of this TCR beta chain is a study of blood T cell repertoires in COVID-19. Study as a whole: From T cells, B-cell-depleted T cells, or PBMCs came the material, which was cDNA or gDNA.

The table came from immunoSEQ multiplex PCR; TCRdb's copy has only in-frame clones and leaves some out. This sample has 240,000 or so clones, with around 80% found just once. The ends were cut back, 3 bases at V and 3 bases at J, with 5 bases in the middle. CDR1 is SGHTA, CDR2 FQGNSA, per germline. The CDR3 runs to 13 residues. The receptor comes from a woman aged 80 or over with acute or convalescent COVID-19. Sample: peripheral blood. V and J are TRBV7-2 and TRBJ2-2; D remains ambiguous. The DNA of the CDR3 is TGTGCCAGCAGCTTCCGGGACACCGGGGAGCTGTTTTTT. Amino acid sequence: CASSFRDTGELFF.